Sequencing of this TCR beta chain was carried out in a study of shared clonotypes between healthy human individuals. Whole-study results and caveats: In contrast to clonotypes shared by all four donors, non-shared clonotypes had lower generation probabilities.

Samples underwent the assay at deep level. Data came from immunoSEQ multiplex PCR; TCRdb stores just in-frame clones and leaves some out. The repertoire holds about 2.4 million clones, with about 92% as singletons. Concerning this clone itself: Its matching antigen is unknown.

The sequenced sample consisted of naive CD4+ T cells sorted from blood. Indicated subset: CD45RA+ positively selected. The origin of this receptor is a man between 18 and 35 years old in good health.

Written as DNA, the CDR3 is TGTGCCAGCAGCTTAGAGCGGTTACCGGACACTGAAGCTTTCTTT. This codes for CASSLERLPDTEAFF. The chain recombines TRBV11-2 with TRBJ1-1; no reliable D call. Per germline, CDR1 SGHAT and CDR2 FQNNGV. The CDR3 is 15 amino acids. V lost 0 bases to trimming and J lost 3 bases, with 11 bases between them.